One sample yielded the 29 T cell receptor beta chains listed below, sequenced in a study of monozygotic twins with inflammatory bowel disease. TCRdb re-called the 5' RACE reads and gives one entry per CDR3 protein, without DNA. The listing contains a few hundred thousand distinct CDR3 sequences. Source material: blood. The receptors shown here come from a human donor with ulcerative colitis or Crohn's disease, or a healthy co-twin of an affected twin (not recorded which).

This chain connects TRBV14 to TRBJ2-3. The CDR3 loop spans 14 amino acids. Germline V gene lookup returns CDR1 SGHDN and CDR2 FVKESK. CDR3 loop: CASSQLISTDTQYF.

The J gene is TRBJ1-1, the V gene TRBV6-1; TCRdb selects TRBD1, and the lack of DNA leaves this call unchecked. The CDR3 runs to 15 residues. The germline gives CDR1 MNHNS, CDR2 SASEGT. CDR3 in amino acids: CASSRRSGTALEAFF.

The rearrangement joins TRBV12-3 or TRBV12-4 to TRBJ2-3; TCRdb designates TRBD1, a call that cannot be tested without DNA. The CDR3 covers 16 residues. The CDR3 spells CASSLGTGDLTDTQYF.

This chain links TRBV6-1 with TRBJ2-2; the D call from TCRdb, TRBD2, cannot be confirmed without DNA. The germline V gene encodes CDR1 MNHNS and CDR2 SASEGT. CDR3 length: 15 amino acids. The CDR3 loop is CASSERILAAGELFF.

The chain employs TRBV19 and TRBJ2-7; the D call from TCRdb, TRBD1, cannot be confirmed without DNA. The CDR3 spans 16 residues. In germline, CDR1 is LNHDA, CDR2 SQIVND (reference sequence). CDR3 protein: CASSLTGLSPIYEQYF.

The chain employs TRBV20-1 and TRBJ1-4. Germline V lookup: CDR1 DFQATT, CDR2 SNEGSKA (reference sequence). The CDR3 consists of 13 residues. Here the CDR3 reads CAVLETLNEKLFF.

V gene TRBV20-1 combines with J gene TRBJ2-5. The CDR3 sequence is 17 residues long. Looked up from germline, CDR1 is DFQATT and CDR2 is SNEGSKA (reference sequence). The CDR3 is CSARDSNHGGNQETQYF.

J is TRBJ1-1 and V is TRBV20-1; there is no DNA to check the TCRdb D call of TRBD1. The germline CDR1 and CDR2 sequences are DFQATT and SNEGSKA (reference sequence). This CDR3 spans 13 amino acids. The CDR3 here is CSASAGMGAEAFF.

The rearrangement joins TRBV5-1 to TRBJ2-5; with no DNA, the TCRdb D assignment of TRBD1 cannot be verified. Looked up from germline, CDR1 is SGHRS and CDR2 is YFSETQ. The CDR3 totals 15 residues. The CDR3 is CASSSSGVWGETQYF.

The V call is TRBV6-5, the J call TRBJ1-5. The germline gives CDR1 MNHEY, CDR2 SVGAGI. The CDR3 sequence is 14 residues long. This CDR3 reads CASSYSGFDQPQHF.

This rearrangement joins TRBV18 to TRBJ1-5; TCRdb names TRBD1, which stays unverified in the absence of DNA. The CDR3 loop spans 15 amino acids. CDR1 and CDR2 from the germline V gene are KGHSH and LQKENI. CDR3: CASSPETGFNQPQHF. Looking up the rest from reference TRBV18 and TRBJ1-5 gives the full variable domain: NAGVMQNPRHLVRRRGQEARLRCSPMKGHSHVYWYRQLPEEGLKFMVYLQKENIIDESGMPKERFSAEFPKEGPSILRIQQVVRGDSAAYFCASSPETGFNQPQHFGDGTRLSIL.

J is TRBJ1-6 and V is TRBV5-6; the TCRdb call, TRBD1, lacks DNA for checking. CDR1 SGHDT and CDR2 YYEEEE come from the germline V gene. CDR3 length: 15 amino acids. This chain's CDR3 is CASRVSASYNSPLHF.

This chain connects TRBV9 to TRBJ1-4; absent DNA, TCRdb's TRBD1 call cannot be checked. This CDR3 contains 15 residues. Looked up from germline, CDR1 is SGDLS and CDR2 is YYNGEE. The CDR3 protein is CASSGRGTGGEKLFF.

The rearrangement links TRBV5-1 to TRBJ2-1; TCRdb calls TRBD1, which cannot be checked without DNA. CDR3 length equals 18 residues. Germline V gives CDR1 SGHRS, CDR2 YFSETQ. The CDR3 reads CASSRSYRQPVSYNEQFF.

This chain connects TRBV15 to TRBJ1-2; TCRdb picks TRBD1, but there is no DNA to check that call. The CDR3 covers 17 residues. CDR1 and CDR2 from the germline V gene are LNHNV and YYDKDF (reference sequence). The CDR3 protein is CATSRTSRDRWIFGYTF.

This chain links TRBV5-5 with TRBJ1-2; absent DNA, TCRdb's TRBD1 call cannot be checked. This CDR3 region has 14 residues. The germline gives CDR1 SGHKS, CDR2 YYEKEE (reference sequence). The CDR3 is CASSLVRGDYGYTF.

The chain has TRBV12-3 or TRBV12-4 and TRBJ1-2. CDR3 length equals 12 residues. The CDR3 is CASSLELHGYTF.

This chain links TRBV6-5 with TRBJ2-7. This CDR3 comprises 15 residues. From germline, CDR1 is MNHEY and CDR2 SVGAGI. This CDR3 reads CASSSWELTSYEQYF.

V gene TRBV19 combines with J gene TRBJ2-3. The germline gives CDR1 LNHDA, CDR2 SQIVND (reference sequence). CDR3 length: 11 amino acids. This chain's CDR3 is CASQDYETQYF.

The chain joins TRBV9 to TRBJ2-3; no DNA is available, so the TRBD1 call from TCRdb remains unchecked. Germline V gene sequence: CDR1 SGDLS, CDR2 YYNGEE. The CDR3 totals 16 residues. The CDR3 is CASSVVGGASTDTQYF.

The chain combines TRBV3-1 with TRBJ2-1; absent DNA, TCRdb's TRBD2 call cannot be checked. The CDR3 totals 15 residues. CDR1 is LGHDT, CDR2 YNNKEL, per germline (reference sequence). CDR3 loop: CASSQTLAGKNEQFF.

This chain links TRBV18 with TRBJ2-7; TCRdb's D gene call, TRBD2, goes unchecked for lack of DNA. CDR1 is KGHSH and CDR2 is LQKENI in the germline V gene. The CDR3 runs to 17 residues. CDR3 sequence: CASSHPNKAGSGNEQYF.

This chain joins TRBV7-3 and TRBJ1-1; TCRdb returns TRBD1, unconfirmable since there is no DNA. CDR1 is SGHTA and CDR2 is FQGTGA in the germline V gene. The CDR3 extends over 13 amino acids. The CDR3 is CASSSRLNTEAFF.

The chain combines TRBV6-5 with TRBJ2-1; there is no DNA to check the TCRdb D call of TRBD2. The CDR3 spans 17 residues. Germline V gives CDR1 MNHEY, CDR2 SVGAGI. CDR3 loop: CASSYSGRTGGMNEQFF.

J is TRBJ2-7 and V is TRBV7-9. The CDR3 length is 12 residues. Germline lookup yields CDR1 SEHNR and CDR2 FQNEAQ (reference sequence). The CDR3 loop reads CATSTADYEQYF.

This chain joins TRBV19 and TRBJ1-5; TCRdb's D call of TRBD1 is untestable without DNA. In germline, CDR1 is LNHDA, CDR2 SQIVND (reference sequence). The CDR3 is 15 residues long. CDR3: CASSSQSGGGQPQHF.

The J gene is TRBJ2-5, the V gene TRBV20-1; TCRdb's D call, TRBD1, is unchecked because there is no DNA. The CDR3 spans 16 residues. Germline V gene lookup returns CDR1 DFQATT and CDR2 SNEGSKA (reference sequence). CDR3 sequence reads: CSARVWGEVPQETQYF.

This sequence joins TRBV20-1 and TRBJ2-7; no DNA is available, so the TRBD1 call from TCRdb remains unchecked. The CDR3 loop spans 11 amino acids. Germline values: CDR1 DFQATT, CDR2 SNEGSKA (reference sequence). This CDR3 is CSVQGVYEQYF.

This rearrangement joins TRBV5-1 to TRBJ2-5; the TCRdb D gene call, TRBD1, has no DNA to confirm it. The CDR3 runs to 14 residues. Germline V gene sequence: CDR1 SGHRS, CDR2 YFSETQ. CDR3 sequence: CASSLMPGDETQYF.